This T cell receptor (beta chain) comes out of a study of blood T cell repertoires in COVID-19. Study details: Sample material is recorded as cDNA or gDNA derived from T cells, B-cell-depleted T cells, or PBMCs.

Repertoires were generated with immunoSEQ multiplex PCR, while TCRdb's copy carries only in-frame clones and drops some. Of about 310,000 clones listed, roughly 90% are singletons. Cohorts were determined from participant-reported clinical history. From germline, CDR1 is ENHRY and CDR2 SYGVKD. Trimming shortened V by 3 bases and J by 2 bases, and 8 bases separated the two germline ends. This CDR3 region has 14 residues. Sequences were obtained from PBMCs or T cells enriched from blood (not recorded which). The receptor was derived from a woman under 30 with acute COVID-19. The rearrangement joins TRBV10-3 to TRBJ1-5; TRBD1 is a possible D gene (5 bases). CDR3: CAISDREGNQPQHF. CDR3 in DNA: TGTGCCATCAGTGACAGGGAGGGCAATCAGCCCCAGCATTTT.